This T cell receptor (beta chain) was identified during a study of PD-1 blockade in classical Hodgkin lymphoma. Study in general: The patients were dosed with nivolumab 3 mg/kg, infused intravenously every 2 weeks. Study-level findings and limits: Baseline TCR diversity was reportedly lower in newly diagnosed patients than in healthy donors. It was reported as lower still in relapsed/refractory patients. CD4+ TCR diversity, unlike CD8+, rose significantly by C4D1. Why repertoires differed is undefined; disease activity or prior therapy possibly contributed.

Concerning this clone: Antigen specificity is unknown.

Relapse after autologous stem cell transplantation occurred in every patient, and brentuximab vedotin exposure varied. V lost 1 base and J 6 bases, leaving 6 bases between the germline ends. The CDR3 spans 12 residues. The germline CDR1 and CDR2 sequences are SEHNR and FQNEAQ (reference sequence). Measured with immunoSEQ multiplex PCR; TCRdb has only the in-frame clones, and not every one. This sample has around 25,000 clones; roughly 82% occur once, and the top ten carry around 10%. The sequence came from a human donor with classical Hodgkin lymphoma. The sequences come from peripheral blood mononuclear cells (PBMCs), collected before the second cycle of nivolumab. The rearrangement joins TRBV7-9 to TRBJ1-1, with D hard to call. The CDR3 protein is CASSLVPPEAFF. As DNA, the CDR3 is TGTGCCAGCAGCTTAGTCCCTCCTGAAGCTTTCTTT.